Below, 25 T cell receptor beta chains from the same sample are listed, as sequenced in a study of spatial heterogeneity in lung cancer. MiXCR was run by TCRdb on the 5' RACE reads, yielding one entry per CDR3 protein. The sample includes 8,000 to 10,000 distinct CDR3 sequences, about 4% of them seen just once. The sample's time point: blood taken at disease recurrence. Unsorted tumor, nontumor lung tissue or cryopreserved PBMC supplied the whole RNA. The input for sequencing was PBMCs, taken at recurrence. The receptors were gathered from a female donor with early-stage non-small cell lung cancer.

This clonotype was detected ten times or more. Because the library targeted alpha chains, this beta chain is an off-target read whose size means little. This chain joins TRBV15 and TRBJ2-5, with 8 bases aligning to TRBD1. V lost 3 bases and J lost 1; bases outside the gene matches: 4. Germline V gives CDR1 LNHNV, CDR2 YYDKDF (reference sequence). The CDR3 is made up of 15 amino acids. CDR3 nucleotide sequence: TGTGCCACCAGCAGTCGCGGGACAGGCCAAGAGACCCAGTACTTC. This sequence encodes CATSSRGTGQETQYF.

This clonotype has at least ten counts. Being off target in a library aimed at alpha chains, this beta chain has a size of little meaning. The CDR3 nucleotides are TGTGCCAGCAGCTTGGCCGGGGATCCCTACAATGAGCAGTTCTTC. This codes for CASSLAGDPYNEQFF. The chain employs TRBV7-3 and TRBJ2-1, with D maybe TRBD2 (5 bases). Looked up from germline, CDR1 is SGHTA and CDR2 is FQGTGA. The CDR3 covers 15 residues. Trimming took off 3 bases at V and 2 bases at J, with 11 bases between the two ends.

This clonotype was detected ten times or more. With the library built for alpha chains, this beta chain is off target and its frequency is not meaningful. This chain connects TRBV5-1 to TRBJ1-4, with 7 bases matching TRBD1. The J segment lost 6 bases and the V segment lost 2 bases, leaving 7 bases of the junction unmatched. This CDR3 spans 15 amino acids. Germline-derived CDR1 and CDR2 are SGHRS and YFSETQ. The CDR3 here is CASSFSGGRDEKLFF. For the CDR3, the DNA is TGCGCCAGCAGCTTCTCAGGGGGAAGGGATGAAAAACTGTTTTTT. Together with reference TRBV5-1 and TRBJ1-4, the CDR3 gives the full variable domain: KAGVTQTPRYLIKTRGQQVTLSCSPISGHRSVSWYQQTPGQGLQFLFEYFSETQRNKGNFPGRFSGRQFSNSRSEMNVSTLELGDSALYLCASSFSGGRDEKLFFGSGTQLSVL.

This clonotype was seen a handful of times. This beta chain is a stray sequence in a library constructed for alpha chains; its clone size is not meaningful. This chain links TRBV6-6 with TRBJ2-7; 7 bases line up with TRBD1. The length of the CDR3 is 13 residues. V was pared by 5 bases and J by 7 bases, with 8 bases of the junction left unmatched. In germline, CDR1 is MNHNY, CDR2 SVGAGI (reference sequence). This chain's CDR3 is CASSDRAPGEQYF. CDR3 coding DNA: TGTGCCAGCAGTGACAGGGCGCCGGGAGAGCAGTACTTC.

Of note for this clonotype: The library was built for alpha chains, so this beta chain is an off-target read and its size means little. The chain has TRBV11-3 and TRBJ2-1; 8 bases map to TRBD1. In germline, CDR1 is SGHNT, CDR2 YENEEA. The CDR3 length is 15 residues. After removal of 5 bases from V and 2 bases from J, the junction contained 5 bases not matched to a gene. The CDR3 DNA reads TGTGCCAGCAGCGGGCAGGGACAGGCCTACAATGAGCAGTTCTTC. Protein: CASSGQGQAYNEQFF. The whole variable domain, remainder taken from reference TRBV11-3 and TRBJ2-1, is EAGVVQSPRYKIIEKKQPVAFWCNPISGHNTLYWYLQNLGQGPELLIRYENEEAVDDSQLPKDRFSAERLKGVDSTLKIQPAELGDSAVYLCASSGQGQAYNEQFFGPGTRLTVL.

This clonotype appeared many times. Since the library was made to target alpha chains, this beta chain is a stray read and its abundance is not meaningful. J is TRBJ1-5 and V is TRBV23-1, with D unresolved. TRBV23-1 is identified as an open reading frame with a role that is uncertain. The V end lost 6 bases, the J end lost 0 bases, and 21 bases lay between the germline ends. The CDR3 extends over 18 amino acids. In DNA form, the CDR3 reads TGCGCCAGCAGACAAAACCTGGACGGATCTTATAGCAATCAGCCCCAGCATTTT. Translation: CASRQNLDGSYSNQPQHF.

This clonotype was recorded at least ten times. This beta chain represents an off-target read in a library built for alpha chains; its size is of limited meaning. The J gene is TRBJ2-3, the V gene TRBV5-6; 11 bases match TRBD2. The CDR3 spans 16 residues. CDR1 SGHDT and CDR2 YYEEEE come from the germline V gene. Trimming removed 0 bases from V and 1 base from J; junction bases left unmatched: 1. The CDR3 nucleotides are TGTGCCAGCAGCTTGGGACTAGCGGGGCGCACAGATACGCAGTATTTT. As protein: CASSLGLAGRTDTQYF.

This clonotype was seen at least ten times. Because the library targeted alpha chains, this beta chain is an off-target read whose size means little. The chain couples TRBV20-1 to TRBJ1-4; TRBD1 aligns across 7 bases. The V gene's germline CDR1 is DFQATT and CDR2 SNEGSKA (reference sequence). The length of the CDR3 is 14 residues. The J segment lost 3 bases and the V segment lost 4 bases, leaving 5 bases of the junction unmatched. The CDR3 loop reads CSATGGESNEKLFF. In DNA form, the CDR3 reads TGCAGTGCTACAGGGGGGGAATCTAATGAAAAACTGTTTTTT.

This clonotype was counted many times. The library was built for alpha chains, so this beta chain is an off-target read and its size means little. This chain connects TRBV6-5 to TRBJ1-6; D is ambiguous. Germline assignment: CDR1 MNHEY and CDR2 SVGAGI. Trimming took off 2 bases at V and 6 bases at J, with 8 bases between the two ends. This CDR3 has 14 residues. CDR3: CASSYPRVNSPLHF. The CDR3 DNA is TGTGCCAGCAGTTACCCGCGGGTTAATTCACCCCTCCACTTT.

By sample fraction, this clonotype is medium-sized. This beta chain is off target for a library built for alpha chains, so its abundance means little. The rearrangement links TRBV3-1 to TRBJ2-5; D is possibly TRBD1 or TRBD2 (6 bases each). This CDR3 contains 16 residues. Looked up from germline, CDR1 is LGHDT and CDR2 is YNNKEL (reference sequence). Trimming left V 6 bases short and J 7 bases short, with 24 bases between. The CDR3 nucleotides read TGTGCCAGCAGTCACCGTACAGGGAGGAGCGGAGGGACCCAGTACTTC. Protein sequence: CASSHRTGRSGGTQYF.

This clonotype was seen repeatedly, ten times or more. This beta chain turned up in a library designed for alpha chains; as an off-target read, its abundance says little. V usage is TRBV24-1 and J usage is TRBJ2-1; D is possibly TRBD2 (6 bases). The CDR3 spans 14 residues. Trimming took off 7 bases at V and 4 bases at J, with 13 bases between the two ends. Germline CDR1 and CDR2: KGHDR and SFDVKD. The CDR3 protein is CATSKPSGYNEQFF. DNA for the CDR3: TGTGCCACCAGCAAACCCAGCGGGTACAATGAGCAGTTCTTC.

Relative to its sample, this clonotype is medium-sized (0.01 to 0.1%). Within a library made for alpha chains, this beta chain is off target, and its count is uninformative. The CDR3 DNA reads as TGTGCCAGCAGCCTCTTCTTAGGATCCCAAGAGACCCAGTACTTC. Translating it yields CASSLFLGSQETQYF. The genes are TRBV5-4 and TRBJ2-5; D unresolved. There are 15 residues in the CDR3. CDR1 and CDR2 from the germline V gene are SGHNT and YYREEE (reference sequence). Trimming cost V 4 bases and J 1 base, with 14 bases left between them.

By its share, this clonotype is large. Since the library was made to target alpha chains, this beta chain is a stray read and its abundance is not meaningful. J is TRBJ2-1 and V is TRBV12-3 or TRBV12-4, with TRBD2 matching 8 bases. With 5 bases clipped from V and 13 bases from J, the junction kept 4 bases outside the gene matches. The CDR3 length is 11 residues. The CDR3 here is CASSGREDQFF. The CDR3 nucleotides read TGTGCCAGCAGTGGGCGGGAGGATCAGTTCTTC.

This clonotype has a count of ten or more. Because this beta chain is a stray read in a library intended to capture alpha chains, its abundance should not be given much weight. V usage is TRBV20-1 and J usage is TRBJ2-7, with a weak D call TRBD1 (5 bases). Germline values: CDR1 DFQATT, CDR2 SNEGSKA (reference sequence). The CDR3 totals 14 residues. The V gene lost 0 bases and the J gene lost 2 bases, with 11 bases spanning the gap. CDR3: CSARDSQGTYEQYF. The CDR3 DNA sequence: TGCAGTGCTAGAGATAGTCAGGGCACCTACGAGCAGTACTTC.

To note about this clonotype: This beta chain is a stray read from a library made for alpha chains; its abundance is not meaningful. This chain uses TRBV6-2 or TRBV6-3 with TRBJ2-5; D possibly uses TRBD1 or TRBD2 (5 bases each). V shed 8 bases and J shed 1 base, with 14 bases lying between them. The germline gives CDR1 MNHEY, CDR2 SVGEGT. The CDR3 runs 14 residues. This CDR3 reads CASCPSGLQETQYF. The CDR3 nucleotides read TGTGCCAGCTGCCCTTCGGGGCTCCAAGAGACCCAGTACTTC.

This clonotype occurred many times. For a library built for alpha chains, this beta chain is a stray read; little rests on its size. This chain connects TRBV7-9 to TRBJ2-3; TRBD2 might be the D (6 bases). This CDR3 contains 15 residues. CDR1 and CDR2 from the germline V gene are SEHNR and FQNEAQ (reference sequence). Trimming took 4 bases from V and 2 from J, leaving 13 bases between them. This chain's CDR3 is CASSSRLEATDTQYF. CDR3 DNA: TGTGCCAGCAGCTCCCGACTAGAAGCCACAGATACGCAGTATTTT.

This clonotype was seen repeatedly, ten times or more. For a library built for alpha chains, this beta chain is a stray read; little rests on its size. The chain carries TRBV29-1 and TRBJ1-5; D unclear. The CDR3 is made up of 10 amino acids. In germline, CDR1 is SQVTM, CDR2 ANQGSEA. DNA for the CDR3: TGCATCCACCGGGGTCAGCCCCAGCATTTT. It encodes CIHRGQPQHF.

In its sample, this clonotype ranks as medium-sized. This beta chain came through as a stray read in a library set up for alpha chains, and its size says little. DNA of the CDR3: TGTGCCAGCAGGGGCGGGGGCCCTCCCTACGAGCAGTACTTC. Its translation: CASRGGGPPYEQYF. This rearrangement joins TRBV28 to TRBJ2-7, with TRBD2 as a possible D gene (7 bases). Trimming stripped 6 bases from V and 2 bases from J, with 14 bases between. The CDR3 is 14 residues long. Per germline, CDR1 MDHEN and CDR2 SYDVKM.

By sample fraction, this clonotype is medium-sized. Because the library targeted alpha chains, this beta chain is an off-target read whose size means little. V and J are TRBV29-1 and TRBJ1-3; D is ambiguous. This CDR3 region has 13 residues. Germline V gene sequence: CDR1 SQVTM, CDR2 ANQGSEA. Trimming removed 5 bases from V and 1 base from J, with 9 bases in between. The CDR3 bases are TGCAGCGTTCAGCTGCGTTCTGGAAACACCATATATTTT. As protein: CSVQLRSGNTIYF.

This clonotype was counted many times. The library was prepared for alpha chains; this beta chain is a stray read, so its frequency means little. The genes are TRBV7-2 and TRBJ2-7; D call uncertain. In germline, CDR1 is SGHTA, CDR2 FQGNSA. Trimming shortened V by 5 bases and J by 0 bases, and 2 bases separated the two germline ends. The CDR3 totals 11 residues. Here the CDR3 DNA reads TGTGCCAGCAGCCCCTCCTACGAGCAGTACTTC. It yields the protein CASSPSYEQYF. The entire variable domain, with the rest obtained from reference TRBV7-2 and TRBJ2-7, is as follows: GAGVSQSPSNKVTEKGKDVELRCDPISGHTALYWYRQSLGQGLEFLIYFQGNSAPDKSGLPSDRFSAERTGGSVSTLTIQRTQQEDSAVYLCASSPSYEQYFGPGTRLTVT.

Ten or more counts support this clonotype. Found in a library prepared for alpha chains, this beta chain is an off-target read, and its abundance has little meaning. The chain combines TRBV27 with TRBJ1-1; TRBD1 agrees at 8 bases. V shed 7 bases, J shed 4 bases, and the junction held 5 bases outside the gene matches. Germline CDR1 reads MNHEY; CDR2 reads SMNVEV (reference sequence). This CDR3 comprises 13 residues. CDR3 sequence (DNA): TGTGCCAGCACCCTTACAGGGGGCACTGAAGCTTTCTTT. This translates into CASTLTGGTEAFF.

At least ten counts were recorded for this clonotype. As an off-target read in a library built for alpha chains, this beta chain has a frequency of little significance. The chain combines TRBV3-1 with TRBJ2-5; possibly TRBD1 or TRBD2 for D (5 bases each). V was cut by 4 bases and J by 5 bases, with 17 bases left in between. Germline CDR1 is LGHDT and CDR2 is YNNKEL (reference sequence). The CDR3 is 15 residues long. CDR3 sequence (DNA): TGTGCCAGCAGCCGCCGGGACCCTGGCGTGGAGACCCAGTACTTC. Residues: CASSRRDPGVETQYF.

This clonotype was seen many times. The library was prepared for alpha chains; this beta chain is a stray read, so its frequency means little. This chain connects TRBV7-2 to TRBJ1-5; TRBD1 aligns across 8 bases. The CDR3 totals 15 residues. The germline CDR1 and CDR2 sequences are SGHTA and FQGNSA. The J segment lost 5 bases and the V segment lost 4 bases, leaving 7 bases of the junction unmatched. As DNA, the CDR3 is TGTGCCAGCAGCTCCGGACAGGGCGCGTATCAGCCCCAGCATTTT. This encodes CASSSGQGAYQPQHF.

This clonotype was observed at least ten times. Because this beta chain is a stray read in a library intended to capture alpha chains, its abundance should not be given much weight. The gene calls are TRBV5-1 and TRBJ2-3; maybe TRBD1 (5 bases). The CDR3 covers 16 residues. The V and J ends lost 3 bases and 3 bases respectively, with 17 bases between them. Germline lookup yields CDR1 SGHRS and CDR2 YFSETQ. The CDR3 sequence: CASSSDARARTDTQYF. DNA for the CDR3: TGCGCCAGCAGCTCAGACGCCAGGGCAAGGACAGATACGCAGTATTTT.

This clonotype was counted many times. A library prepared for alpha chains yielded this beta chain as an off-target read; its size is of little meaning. The CDR3 reads CASSEQGAYYGYTF. For the CDR3, the DNA is TGTGCCAGCAGTGAACAGGGGGCGTACTATGGCTACACCTTC. This rearrangement joins TRBV28 to TRBJ1-2, with 9 bases identical to TRBD1. The length of the CDR3 is 14 residues. Germline V gene data show CDR1 as MDHEN and CDR2 as SYDVKM. J gave up 3 bases and V 5 bases, and 4 bases lay outside the gene matches.